This is a list of T cell receptor beta chains from one sample in a study of cytomegalovirus exposure and HLA in healthy donors. Libraries were prepared by immunoSEQ multiplex PCR; TCRdb keeps only in-frame clonotypes and omits some of them. The data contain about 200,000 clones, 80% to 90% of them seen just once; the ten biggest clones take up 0.31%. The material sequenced was PBMCs. The origin of the receptors is a woman in her twenties or thirties in good health and CMV-seronegative. The CDR3 runs from the conserved cysteine through the conserved F or W. A D gene is named only where the DNA matches it firmly. Expanded clones are given a class, and other clones once, few, many or no size at all.

d_call	v_call	j_call	clone_size	cdr3_nt	cdr3_aa
.	TRBV6-1	TRBJ2-3	.	TGTGCCAGCAGGGAAGTAGGGGGAGCCGCAGATACGCAGTATTTT	CASREVGGAADTQYF
TRBD2	TRBV7-9	TRBJ2-3	.	TGTGCCAGCAGCTTAGGACTAGCGGACCACACAGATACGCAGTATTTT	CASSLGLADHTDTQYF
TRBD1	TRBV10-3	TRBJ2-7	.	TGTGCCATCAGTGAAGGACAGGCATCCTACGAGCAGTACTTC	CAISEGQASYEQYF
TRBD2	TRBV11-3	TRBJ2-2	.	TGTGCCAGCAGCTCCCAAACTAGCGCCGGGGAGCTGTTTTTT	CASSSQTSAGELFF
TRBD1	TRBV10-2	TRBJ1-5	.	TGCGCCAGCAGTGATACAGGGGGCCAGCCCCAGCATTTT	CASSDTGGQPQHF
TRBD1	TRBV7-9	TRBJ2-7	few	TGTGCCAGCAGCTTAGGACAGGGCGGGGAGCAGTACTTC	CASSLGQGGEQYF
.	TRBV9	TRBJ2-5	.	TGTGCCAGCAGCGTAGATATTAGCGGACAAGAGACCCAGTACTTC	CASSVDISGQETQYF
.	TRBV9	TRBJ2-3	.	TGTGCCAGCAGCGTAGGGGTACAGCCCACAGATACGCAGTATTTT	CASSVGVQPTDTQYF
TRBD2	TRBV18	TRBJ2-5	once	TGTGCCAGCTCAGCCAGGACTAGCGGAGCTGGCGGAAAGACCCAGTACTTC	CASSARTSGAGGKTQYF
TRBD2	TRBV13	TRBJ2-3	.	TGTGCCAGCAGCTTTAGCGGGAGAGGCACAGATACGCAGTATTTT	CASSFSGRGTDTQYF
.	TRBV19	TRBJ2-7	.	TGTGCCAGTAGTTTCGGGGGCGAGCAGTACTTC	CASSFGGEQYF
TRBD2	TRBV5-1	TRBJ2-7	.	TGCGCCAGCAGATACGGACTAGCGGGGCGTAGAAACACCTACGAGCAGTACTTC	CASRYGLAGRRNTYEQYF
TRBD2	TRBV9	TRBJ2-1	.	TGTGCCAGCAGCGCCCCGCCTGTTAGCGGGGGGGCCAGGAATGAGCAGTTCTTC	CASSAPPVSGGARNEQFF
.	TRBV5-6	TRBJ2-3	.	TGTGCCAGCAGCGGCTTGGACTTACTCCCAACAGATACGCAGTATTTT	CASSGLDLLPTDTQYF
.	TRBV5-1	TRBJ1-1	.	TGCGCCAGCAGCGAGCTGGGAGGGATGAACACTGAAGCTTTCTTT	CASSELGGMNTEAFF
TRBD1	TRBV19	TRBJ2-7	.	TGTGCCAGTAGTATAGATGGACAGGGATCCTACGAGCAGTACTTC	CASSIDGQGSYEQYF
.	TRBV9	TRBJ2-7	.	TGTGCCAGCAGCCCTCAGTTAGCGAGTTCCTACGAGCAGTACTTC	CASSPQLASSYEQYF
.	TRBV28	TRBJ1-4	.	TGTGCCAGCAGAGAACCTCAGCCTACAGGACCAACTAATGAAAAACTGTTTTTT	CASREPQPTGPTNEKLFF
.	TRBV30	TRBJ2-2	.	TGTGCCTGGAGTGTCCAGGGCTATCCCGGGGAGCTGTTTTTT	CAWSVQGYPGELFF
.	TRBV11-3	TRBJ2-1	.	TGTGCCAGCAGCTTAGGCGGGAATTACAATGAGCAGTTCTTC	CASSLGGNYNEQFF
TRBD1	TRBV10-2	TRBJ2-2	.	TGCGCCAGCAAACAGGGGAGAGGGAACACCGGGGAGCTGTTTTTT	CASKQGRGNTGELFF
.	TRBV4-2	TRBJ1-4	.	TGTGCCAGCAGCCAAAACTCTGGAGGGTCCAATGAAAAACTGTTTTTT	CASSQNSGGSNEKLFF
TRBD2	TRBV4-1	TRBJ2-3	.	TGCGCCAGCAGCCAAGATCGGGAGGGGAGGGATACGCAGTATTTT	CASSQDREGRDTQYF
TRBD2	TRBV6-6	TRBJ2-7	few	TGTGCCAGCAGTCCCATAGCGGGAGGGTACGAGCAGTACTTC	CASSPIAGGYEQYF
TRBD2	TRBV28	TRBJ2-1	.	TGTGCCAGCAGTTTAACGGGACTAGCTGATGAGCAGTTCTTC	CASSLTGLADEQFF
TRBD1	TRBV7-3	TRBJ1-1	.	TGTGCCAGCAGCTTAACTCGATTAATAGGACAGGGGAACACTGAAGCTTTCTTT	CASSLTRLIGQGNTEAFF
.	TRBV2	TRBJ2-1	.	TGTGCCAGCAGTGTAGGGGGGGGTTACAATGAGCAGTTCTTC	CASSVGGGYNEQFF
.	TRBV29-1	TRBJ2-2	.	TGCAGCGTTCTGGACACCTTGGGCGGGGAGCTGTTTTTT	CSVLDTLGGELFF
TRBD2	TRBV2	TRBJ2-1	.	TGTGCCAGCAGTGTTCTGACTAGCGCTTTCAATGAGCAGTTCTTC	CASSVLTSAFNEQFF
.	TRBV5-1	TRBJ2-5	.	TGCGCCAGCAGCTTGGAATCAGCGGAGACCCAGTACTTC	CASSLESAETQYF
TRBD2	TRBV5-4	TRBJ2-7	.	TGTGCCAGCAGCCAAGGACTAGCGAAATCCTACGAGCAGTACTTC	CASSQGLAKSYEQYF
.	TRBV28	TRBJ2-5	.	TGTGCCAGCACCCCCGGGGGAGGTCGATCCCAAGAGACCCAGTACTTC	CASTPGGGRSQETQYF
.	TRBV6-5	TRBJ2-7	.	TGTGCCAGCACTAAGACACCCGATTCGTACGAGCAGTGCTTC	CASTKTPDSYEQCF
.	TRBV7-2	TRBJ2-7	.	TGTGCCAGCAGCTTACGCTACGAGCAGTACTTC	CASSLRYEQYF
TRBD1	TRBV18	TRBJ2-3	.	TGTGCCAGCTCACTACGACAGGGGCCAGATACGCAGTATTTT	CASSLRQGPDTQYF
.	TRBV28	TRBJ1-5	.	TGTGCCAGCGGGAGGGGCCGGGGGCCCCAGCATTTT	CASGRGRGPQHF
TRBD2	TRBV19	TRBJ2-1	few	TGTGCCAGTAGTGATTGGACTAGCGGGGGTGATGAGCAGTTCTTC	CASSDWTSGGDEQFF
TRBD1	TRBV14	TRBJ1-2	few	TGTGCCAGCAGCCAAGATCTAAGACAGGGTGATGGCTACACCTTC	CASSQDLRQGDGYTF
.	TRBV9	TRBJ1-6	.	TGTGCCAGCAGCTCCGCCGGGGGGCGTAATTCACCCCTCCACTTT	CASSSAGGRNSPLHF
TRBD2	TRBV29-1	TRBJ2-1	.	TGCAGCGTTGGAGGGACTACTTACAATGAGCAGTTCTTC	CSVGGTTYNEQFF
.	TRBV27	TRBJ1-1	few	TGTGCCAGCAGTTTATCAGGGGTCAACTCATTCACTGAAGCTTTCTTT	CASSLSGVNSFTEAFF
TRBD2	TRBV5-4	TRBJ2-2	.	TGTGCCAGCAGCTCGACTAGCGGGACGAACACCGGGGAGCTGTTTTTT	CASSSTSGTNTGELFF
TRBD1	TRBV29-1	TRBJ2-7	.	TGCAGCGTTGTGTTGGGACAGGGGGGCTACGAGCAGTACTTC	CSVVLGQGGYEQYF
.	TRBV5-1	TRBJ2-7	.	TGCGCCAGCAGCTTCGGAGACGAGCAGTACTTC	CASSFGDEQYF
.	TRBV28	TRBJ2-1	.	TGTGCCAGCAGTTTTTCAGGTTCGGGGTCGCGGGCCTACAATGAGCAGTTCTTC	CASSFSGSGSRAYNEQFF
TRBD2	TRBV2	TRBJ2-3	once	TGTGCCAGCAGCCGGGGACTAGTTAGCACAGATACGCAGTATTTT	CASSRGLVSTDTQYF
TRBD1	TRBV30	TRBJ2-3	.	TGTGCCTGGAGTATACTAGACAGGGCGGGTACGCAGTATTTT	CAWSILDRAGTQYF
.	TRBV5-1	TRBJ2-3	.	TGCGCCAGCAGCGTTTGGGAGGCCACAGATACGCAGTATTTT	CASSVWEATDTQYF
.	TRBV6-5	TRBJ2-7	.	TGTGCCAGCAGTTACACGCCTGGACAGACCTACGAGCAGTACTTC	CASSYTPGQTYEQYF
TRBD2	TRBV4-1	TRBJ2-7	.	TGCGCCAGCAGCCATTTCCTAAGCGGGAAAAATTACGAGCAGTACTTC	CASSHFLSGKNYEQYF
TRBD1	TRBV28	TRBJ2-1	.	TGTGCCACTAGACGGGACAGGGTTTCCAATGAGCAGTTCTTC	CATRRDRVSNEQFF
.	TRBV5-1	TRBJ1-2	.	TGCGCCAGCAGCTTTGAGGGCAGAGTCTATGGCTACACCTTC	CASSFEGRVYGYTF
.	TRBV27	TRBJ2-2	.	TGTGCCAGCAGTTTCGGAGTGGTCAACACCGGGGAGCTGTTTTTT	CASSFGVVNTGELFF